The rows below give T cell receptor beta chains drawn from one sample of a study of T cell changes during pregnancy in multiple sclerosis. Sequencing used immunoSEQ multiplex PCR; TCRdb keeps in-frame clones, though not all of them. This repertoire shows around 92,000 clones, roughly 92% found once; its top ten account for almost 1%. This specimen was peripheral blood, taken after pregnancy. The receptors were gathered from a female donor with multiple sclerosis, enrolled in a pregnancy study. CDR3s include the opening cysteine and the closing phenylalanine or tryptophan. A D gene is named only where the DNA matches it firmly. The listing skips clone size in some rows; elsewhere it reads once, few, many or a size class.

clone size	J gene	D gene	V gene	CDR3 DNA	CDR3 protein
-	TRBJ1-1	-	TRBV18	TGTGCCAGCTCCCACCCCGGTCCTCTAGCGAACACTGAAGCTTTCTTT	CASSHPGPLANTEAFF
-	TRBJ1-5	-	TRBV6-1	TGTGCCAGCCACCGGGTTATTGACAATCAGCCCCAGCATTTT	CASHRVIDNQPQHF
-	TRBJ2-7	-	TRBV19	TGTGCCAGTAGCGAACAGGGTAAAGGTTACGAGCAGTACTTC	CASSEQGKGYEQYF
-	TRBJ2-7	TRBD1	TRBV6-5	TGTGCCAGCAGTTGGACAGGGGGAGGGTACGAGCAGTACTTC	CASSWTGGGYEQYF
-	TRBJ2-2	TRBD2	TRBV4-3	TGCGCCAGTCCGGGGAGGGAGGCGAACACCGGGGAGCTGTTTTTT	CASPGREANTGELFF
once	TRBJ2-1	TRBD2	TRBV19	TGTGCCAGTAGTACCTCCCTTAGCGGGCTTGCGGCCTACAATGAGCAGTTCTTC	CASSTSLSGLAAYNEQFF
once	TRBJ2-2	-	TRBV27	TGTGCCAGCAGTTTATCTTCCATGAACACCGGGGAGCTGTTTTTT	CASSLSSMNTGELFF
once	TRBJ2-3	-	TRBV7-2	TGTGCCAGCAGCCCCCGAGTTAGCACAGATACGCAGTATTTT	CASSPRVSTDTQYF
few	TRBJ1-2	-	TRBV19	TGTGCCAGTAGTATGTACGCGCTAGATGGCTACACCTTC	CASSMYALDGYTF
-	TRBJ2-7	TRBD2	TRBV27	TGTGCCAGCAGAACCAGACTAGCGGGAGCATCCTACGAGCAGTACTTC	CASRTRLAGASYEQYF
-	TRBJ2-7	TRBD2	TRBV4-1	TGCGCCAGCAGCCAGCCTCTCGCGGGAGGTGCCTACGAGCAGTACTTC	CASSQPLAGGAYEQYF
-	TRBJ2-1	TRBD1	TRBV4-1	TGCGCCAGCAGCCCTTTCGGCGGACAGGGGGCAGATGAGCAGTTCTTC	CASSPFGGQGADEQFF
-	TRBJ1-3	-	TRBV5-8	TGTGCCAGCAGCGCAGGGTCCGCAGGAGGAAACACCATATATTTT	CASSAGSAGGNTIYF
once	TRBJ1-1	-	TRBV6-6	TGTGCCAGCAGTTATTCTACCCCTGAAGCTTTCTTT	CASSYSTPEAFF
-	TRBJ1-1	TRBD1	TRBV18	TGTGCCAGCTCACCATCAGGGGGTGGCACTGAAGCTTTCTTT	CASSPSGGGTEAFF
-	TRBJ2-7	-	TRBV19	TGTGCCAGTAGTATGAGCAGGGCAGACGAGCAGTACTTC	CASSMSRADEQYF
-	TRBJ2-1	TRBD2	TRBV18	TGTGCCAGCTCACTTAAGAGCGGGAGCTGGTACAATGAGCAGTTCTTC	CASSLKSGSWYNEQFF
once	TRBJ2-2	-	TRBV5-6	TGTGCCAGCAGCTTACCACAGGAAACCGGGGAGCTGTTTTTT	CASSLPQETGELFF
-	TRBJ1-4	-	TRBV5-1	TGCGCCAGCAGCTTGGGTCAGGGTGACGAAAAACTGTTTTTT	CASSLGQGDEKLFF
-	TRBJ2-7	TRBD1	TRBV27	TGTGCCAGCAGTTCACAGGGGAAAGACTCCTACGAGCAGTACTTC	CASSSQGKDSYEQYF
-	TRBJ2-7	TRBD2	TRBV6-5	TGTGCCAGCAGCCTCGGGACTAGCGGGAGGCAGTACTTC	CASSLGTSGRQYF
-	TRBJ2-1	TRBD2	TRBV9	TGTGCCAGCAGCGTTAGCGGGAGATCCCTATTCTTC	CASSVSGRSLFF
-	TRBJ2-7	-	TRBV5-8	TGTGCCAGCAGCTTGGCTCCCAGGGCAGCCCACGAGCAGTACTTC	CASSLAPRAAHEQYF